Described below is a single T cell receptor (beta chain) sequence and its context. No antigen is known for it. This entry belongs to a study of OX40 agonist ivuxolimab in advanced cancers. Regarding the study as a whole: The work left the antigen specificity of expanded peripheral T cells undetermined.

Data came from immunoSEQ multiplex PCR; TCRdb stores just in-frame clones and leaves some out. Here the sample spans some 70,000 clones, 75% to 85% being singletons. Patients with autoimmune history or systemic immunosuppression were excluded. In germline, CDR1 is SGHAT, CDR2 FQNNGV. The CDR3 is made up of 15 amino acids. Trimming cost V 0 bases and J 4 bases, with 9 bases left between them. The origin of this receptor is an adult with an advanced solid tumor such as melanoma, head and neck, liver or kidney cancer. Material: CD4+ or CD8+ T cells sorted from blood, obtained in a trial of the OX40 agonist ivuxolimab. The chain combines TRBV11-2 with TRBJ1-4; no clear D gene. The DNA of the CDR3 is TGTGCCAGCAGCTTAGATTTACGGAATAATGAAAAACTGTTTTTT. It encodes CASSLDLRNNEKLFF.